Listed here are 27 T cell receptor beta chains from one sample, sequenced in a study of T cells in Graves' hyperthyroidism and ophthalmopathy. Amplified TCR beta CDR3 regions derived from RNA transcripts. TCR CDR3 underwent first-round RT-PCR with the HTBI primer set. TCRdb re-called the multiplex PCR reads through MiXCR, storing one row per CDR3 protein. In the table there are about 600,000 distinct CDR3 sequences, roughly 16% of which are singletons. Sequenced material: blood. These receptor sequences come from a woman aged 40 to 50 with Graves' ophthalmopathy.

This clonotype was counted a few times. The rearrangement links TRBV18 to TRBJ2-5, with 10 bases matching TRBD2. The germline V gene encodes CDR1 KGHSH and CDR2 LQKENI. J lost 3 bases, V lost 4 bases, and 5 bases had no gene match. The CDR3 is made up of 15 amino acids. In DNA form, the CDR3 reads TGTGCCAGCTCACGTAGCGGGAGGAGTAAAGAGACCCAGTACTTC. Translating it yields CASSRSGRSKETQYF.

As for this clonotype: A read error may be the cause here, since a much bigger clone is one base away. The CDR3 DNA reads as TGTGCCAGCAGCCAATTTGCCCGGAGGGAGATCTCCCGGAACTATGGCTACACCTTC. Translated, it gives CASSQFARREISRNYGYTF. The chain is built from TRBV11-2 and TRBJ1-2, with D hard to call. The germline CDR1 and CDR2 sequences are SGHAT and FQNNGV. Trimming took 5 bases from V and 2 from J, leaving 27 bases between them. The CDR3 totals 19 residues.

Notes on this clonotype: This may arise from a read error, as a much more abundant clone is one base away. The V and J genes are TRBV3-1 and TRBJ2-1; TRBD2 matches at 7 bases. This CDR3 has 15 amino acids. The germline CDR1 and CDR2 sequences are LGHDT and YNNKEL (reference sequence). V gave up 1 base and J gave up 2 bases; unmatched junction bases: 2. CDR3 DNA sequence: TGTGCCAGCAGCCAAGTGGGGGGGGCCTACAATGAGCAGTTCTTC. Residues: CASSQVGGAYNEQFF.

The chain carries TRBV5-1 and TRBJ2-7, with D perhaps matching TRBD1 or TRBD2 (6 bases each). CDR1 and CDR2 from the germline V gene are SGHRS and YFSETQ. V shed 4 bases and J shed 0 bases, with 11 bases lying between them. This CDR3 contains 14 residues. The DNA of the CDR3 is TGCGCCAGCAGCAACGGGGGCCTCTCCTACGAGCAGTACTTC. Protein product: CASSNGGLSYEQYF.

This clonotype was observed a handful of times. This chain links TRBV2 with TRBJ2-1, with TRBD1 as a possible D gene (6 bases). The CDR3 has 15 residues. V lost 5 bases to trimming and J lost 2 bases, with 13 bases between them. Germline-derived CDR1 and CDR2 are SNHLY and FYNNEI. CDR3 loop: CASSTTGSTYNEQFF. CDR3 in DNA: TGTGCCAGCAGTACGACAGGTTCAACCTACAATGAGCAGTTCTTC.

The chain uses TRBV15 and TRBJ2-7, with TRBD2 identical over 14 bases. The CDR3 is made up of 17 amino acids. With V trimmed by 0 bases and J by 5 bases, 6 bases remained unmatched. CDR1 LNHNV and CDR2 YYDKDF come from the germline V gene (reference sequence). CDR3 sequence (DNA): TGTGCCACCAGCAGAGATAAGGGACTAGCGGGAGCTGACGAGCAGTACTTC. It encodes CATSRDKGLAGADEQYF. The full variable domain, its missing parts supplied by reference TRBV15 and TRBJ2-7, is DAMVIQNPRYQVTQFGKPVTLSCSQTLNHNVMYWYQQKSSQAPKLLFHYYDKDFNNEADTPDNFQSRRPNTSFCFLDIRSPGLGDTAMYLCATSRDKGLAGADEQYFGPGTRLTVT.

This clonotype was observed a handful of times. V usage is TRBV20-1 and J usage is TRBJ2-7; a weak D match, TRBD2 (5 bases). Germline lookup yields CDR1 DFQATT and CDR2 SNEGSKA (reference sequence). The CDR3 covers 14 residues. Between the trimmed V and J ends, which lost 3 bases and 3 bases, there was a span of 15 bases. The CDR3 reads CSARAGTRFYEQYF. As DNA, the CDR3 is TGCAGTGCTAGGGCGGGCACGAGGTTCTACGAGCAGTACTTC.

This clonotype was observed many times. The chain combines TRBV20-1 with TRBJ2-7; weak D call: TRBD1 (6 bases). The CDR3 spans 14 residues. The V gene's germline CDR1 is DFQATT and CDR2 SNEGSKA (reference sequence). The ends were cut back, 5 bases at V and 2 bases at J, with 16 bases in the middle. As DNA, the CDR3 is TGCAGTGCTCGCCTGGACAGTGCTACCTACGAGCAGTACTTC. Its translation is CSARLDSATYEQYF.

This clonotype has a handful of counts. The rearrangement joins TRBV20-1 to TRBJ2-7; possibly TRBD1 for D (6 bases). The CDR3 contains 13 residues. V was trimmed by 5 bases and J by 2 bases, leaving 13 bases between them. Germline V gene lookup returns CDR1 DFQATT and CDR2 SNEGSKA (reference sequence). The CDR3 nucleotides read TGCAGTGCTCCCGGGACACATACCTACGAGCAGTACTTC. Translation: CSAPGTHTYEQYF.

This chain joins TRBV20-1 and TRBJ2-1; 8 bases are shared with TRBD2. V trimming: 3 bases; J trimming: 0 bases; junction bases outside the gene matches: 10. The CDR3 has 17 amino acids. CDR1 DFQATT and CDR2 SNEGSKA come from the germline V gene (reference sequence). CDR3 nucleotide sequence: TGCAGTGCTAGCGTGCGAGGGACTAGTCGCTCCTACAATGAGCAGTTCTTC. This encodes CSASVRGTSRSYNEQFF.

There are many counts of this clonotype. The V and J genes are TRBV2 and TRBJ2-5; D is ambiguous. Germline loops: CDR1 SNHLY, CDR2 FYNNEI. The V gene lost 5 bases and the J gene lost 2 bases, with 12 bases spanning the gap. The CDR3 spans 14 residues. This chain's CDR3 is CASSPTRVQETQYF. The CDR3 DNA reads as TGTGCCAGCAGTCCGACGCGAGTTCAAGAGACCCAGTACTTC.

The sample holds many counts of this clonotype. The CDR3 loop is CASSSRPHNEQFF. The CDR3 nucleotides are TGTGCCAGCAGCTCAAGACCGCACAATGAGCAGTTCTTC. V usage is TRBV7-2 and J usage is TRBJ2-1, with no clear D. This CDR3 contains 13 residues. Trimming removed 4 bases from V and 5 bases from J, with 9 bases in between. Germline values: CDR1 SGHTA, CDR2 FQGNSA. The full variable domain, completed using reference TRBV7-2 and TRBJ2-1, is GAGVSQSPSNKVTEKGKDVELRCDPISGHTALYWYRQSLGQGLEFLIYFQGNSAPDKSGLPSDRFSAERTGGSVSTLTIQRTQQEDSAVYLCASSSRPHNEQFFGPGTRLTVL.

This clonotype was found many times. The CDR3 here is CAWSTEPPLHF. The CDR3 DNA follows: TGTGCCTGGAGTACCGAACCACCCCTCCACTTT. The J gene is TRBJ1-6, the V gene TRBV30; D unclear. V was trimmed by 2 bases and J by 11 bases, leaving 7 bases between them. CDR1 is GTSNPN, CDR2 SVGIG, per germline (reference sequence). The CDR3 is 11 residues long. Drawing the rest from reference TRBV30 and TRBJ1-6, the complete variable domain is SQTIHQWPATLVQPVGSPLSLECTVEGTSNPNLYWYRQAAGRGLQLLFYSVGIGQISSEVPQNLSASRPQDRQFILSSKKLLLSDSGFYLCAWSTEPPLHFGNGTRLTVT.

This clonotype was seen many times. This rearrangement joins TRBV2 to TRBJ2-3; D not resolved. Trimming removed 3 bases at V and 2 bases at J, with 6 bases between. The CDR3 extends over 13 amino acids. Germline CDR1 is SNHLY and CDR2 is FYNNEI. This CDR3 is CASSDDFTDTQYF. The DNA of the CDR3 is TGTGCCAGCAGTGACGACTTCACAGATACGCAGTATTTT.

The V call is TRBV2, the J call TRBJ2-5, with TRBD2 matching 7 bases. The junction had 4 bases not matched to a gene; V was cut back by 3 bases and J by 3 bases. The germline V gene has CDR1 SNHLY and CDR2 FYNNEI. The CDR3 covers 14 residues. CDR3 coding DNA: TGTGCCAGCAGTGATGGGGGGACTAAAGAGACCCAGTACTTC. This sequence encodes CASSDGGTKETQYF.

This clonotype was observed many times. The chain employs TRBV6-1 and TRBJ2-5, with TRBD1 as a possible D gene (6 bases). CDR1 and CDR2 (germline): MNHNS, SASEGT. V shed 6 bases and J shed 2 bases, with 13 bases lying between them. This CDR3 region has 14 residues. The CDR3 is CASRPGQTQETQYF. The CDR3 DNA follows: TGTGCCAGCAGGCCCGGACAGACACAAGAGACCCAGTACTTC.

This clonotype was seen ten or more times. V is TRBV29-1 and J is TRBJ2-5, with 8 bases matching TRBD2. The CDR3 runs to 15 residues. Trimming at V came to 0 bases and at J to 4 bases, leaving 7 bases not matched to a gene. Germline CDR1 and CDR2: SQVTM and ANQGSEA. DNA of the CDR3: TGCAGCGTTGAAGATCTGGCCAGCGGGGGAGAGACCCAGTACTTC. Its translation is CSVEDLASGGETQYF.

CDR3 nucleotides: TGTGCCAGCAGCCAAGATCCGGACACCACCTCCTACGAGCAGTACTTC. It specifies CASSQDPDTTSYEQYF. V gene TRBV4-2 combines with J gene TRBJ2-7; TRBD1 might be the D (5 bases). The CDR3 runs 16 residues. The V gene's germline CDR1 is LGHNA and CDR2 YNFKEQ. With 0 bases removed from V and 0 bases from J, the gap between germline ends came to 12 bases.

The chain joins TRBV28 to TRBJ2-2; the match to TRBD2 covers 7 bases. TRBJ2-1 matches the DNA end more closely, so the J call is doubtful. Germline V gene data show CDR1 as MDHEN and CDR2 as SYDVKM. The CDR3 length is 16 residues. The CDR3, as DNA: TGTGCCAGCAGTTTATGGAGGGAGGGCGACACCGGGGAGCAGTTCTTC. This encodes CASSLWREGDTGEQFF.

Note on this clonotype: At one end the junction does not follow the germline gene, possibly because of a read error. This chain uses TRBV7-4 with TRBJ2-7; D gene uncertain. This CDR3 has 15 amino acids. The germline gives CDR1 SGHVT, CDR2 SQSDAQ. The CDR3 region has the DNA TGTGCCAGCAGCGTAGCACCCAGTCCCTCCTACGAGCAGTACTTC. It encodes CASSVAPSPSYEQYF.

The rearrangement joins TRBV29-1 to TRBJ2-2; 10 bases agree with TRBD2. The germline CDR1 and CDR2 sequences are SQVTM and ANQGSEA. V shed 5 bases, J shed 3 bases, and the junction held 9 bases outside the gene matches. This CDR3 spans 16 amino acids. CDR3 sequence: CSVLFSGGAYTGELFF. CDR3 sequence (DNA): TGCAGCGTTCTCTTCAGCGGGGGGGCCTACACCGGGGAGCTGTTTTTT.

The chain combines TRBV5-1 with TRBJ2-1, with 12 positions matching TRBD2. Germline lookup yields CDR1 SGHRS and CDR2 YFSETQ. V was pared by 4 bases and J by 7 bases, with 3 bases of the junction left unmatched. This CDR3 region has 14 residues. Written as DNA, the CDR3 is TGCGCCAGCAGCATAGGGACTAGCGGGAATGAGCAGTTCTTC. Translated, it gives CASSIGTSGNEQFF.

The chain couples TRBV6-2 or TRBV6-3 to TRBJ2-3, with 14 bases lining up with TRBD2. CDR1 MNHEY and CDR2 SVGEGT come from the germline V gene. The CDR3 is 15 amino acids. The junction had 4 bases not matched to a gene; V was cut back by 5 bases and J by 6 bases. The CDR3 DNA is TGTGCCAGCAGTGAGGGGACTAGCGGGAGCGATACGCAGTATTTT. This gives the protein CASSEGTSGSDTQYF.

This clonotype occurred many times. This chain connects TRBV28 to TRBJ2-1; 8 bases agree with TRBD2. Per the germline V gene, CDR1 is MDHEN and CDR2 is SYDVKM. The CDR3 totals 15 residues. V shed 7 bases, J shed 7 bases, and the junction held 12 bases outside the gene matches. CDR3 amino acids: CASIAGTAMGNEQFF. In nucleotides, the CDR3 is TGTGCCAGCATAGCGGGGACCGCCATGGGTAATGAGCAGTTCTTC.

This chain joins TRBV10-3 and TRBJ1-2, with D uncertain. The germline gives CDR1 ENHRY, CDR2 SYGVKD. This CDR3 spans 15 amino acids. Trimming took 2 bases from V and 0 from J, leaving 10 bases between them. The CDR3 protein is CAISEPDGANYGYTF. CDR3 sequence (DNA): TGTGCCATCAGTGAGCCAGACGGAGCTAACTATGGCTACACCTTC.

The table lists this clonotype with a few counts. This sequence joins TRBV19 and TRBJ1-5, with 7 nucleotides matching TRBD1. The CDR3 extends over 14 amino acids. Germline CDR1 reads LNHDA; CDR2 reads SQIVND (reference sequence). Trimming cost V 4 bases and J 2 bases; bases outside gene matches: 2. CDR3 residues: CASSTTGRNQPQHF. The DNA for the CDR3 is TGTGCCAGTAGTACGACAGGGCGCAATCAGCCCCAGCATTTT.

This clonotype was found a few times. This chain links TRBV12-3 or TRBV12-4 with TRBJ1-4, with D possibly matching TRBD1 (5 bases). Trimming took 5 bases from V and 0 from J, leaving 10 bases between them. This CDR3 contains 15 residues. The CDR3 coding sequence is TGTGCCAGCAGTGCCGGGACCACAACTAATGAAAAACTGTTTTTT. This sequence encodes CASSAGTTTNEKLFF.